The next 10 T cell receptor beta chains were all read from a single sample in a study of blood T cell repertoires in COVID-19 (dated by TCRdb to about 2020). The library was prepared using the immunoSEQ multiplex PCR assay. Entries here come from immuneACCESS through TCRdb and include only in-frame sequences with V and J called. Some clones fail to appear in such tables; in the studies checked, an unresolved V gene covers under half of the shortfall, and the cause of the remainder is unknown. This sample lists more than 300,000 clones; more than 75% were detected once. 1.2% of the sample comes from the top ten. What was sequenced was PBMCs or T cells enriched from blood (not recorded which). Receptor source: a woman under 30 who had recovered from COVID-19.

The rearrangement uses TRBV28 and TRBJ1-2; 7 bases fit TRBD1. This CDR3 contains 17 residues. Looked up from germline, CDR1 is MDHEN and CDR2 is SYDVKM. Germline trimming cut 3 bases from V and 8 bases from J; bases unmatched to any gene: 18. The CDR3 loop reads CASSFLSLGQHPWGYTF. The CDR3 nucleotides read TGTGCCAGCAGTTTTCTATCCCTGGGACAGCACCCATGGGGCTACACCTTC.

The chain is built from TRBV10-3 and TRBJ2-3; 8 nucleotides agree with TRBD2. The V gene end was trimmed by 0 bases and the J gene end by 5 bases; junction bases not matched to a gene: 4. This CDR3 spans 15 amino acids. CDR1 is ENHRY, CDR2 SYGVKD, per germline. The CDR3 bases are TGTGCCATCAGTGAGTCTCTGGCGGGGGGAGATACGCAGTATTTT. Translated: CAISESLAGGDTQYF.

V gene TRBV7-9 combines with J gene TRBJ1-2; 12 bases fit TRBD1. CDR3 length: 15 residues. Unmatched junction bases numbered 9, after V lost 5 bases and J lost 8 bases. Germline CDR1 and CDR2: SEHNR and FQNEAQ (reference sequence). The CDR3 DNA follows: TGTGCCAGCAGCCACCCGGGACAGGGGGCGTCGGGCTACACCTTC. This translates into CASSHPGQGASGYTF.

V and J are TRBV28 and TRBJ2-7; 11 positions match TRBD2. This CDR3 is 16 amino acids long. The germline gives CDR1 MDHEN, CDR2 SYDVKM. Unmatched junction bases numbered 12, after V lost 5 bases and J lost 6 bases. The CDR3 nucleotides are TGTGCCAGCAGTCCCCCGCCGGGACTAGCGGACACCGAGCAGTACTTC. This encodes CASSPPPGLADTEQYF.

The chain combines TRBV4-3 with TRBJ1-6, with 7 positions matching TRBD1. Germline-derived CDR1 and CDR2 are LGHNA and YSLEER. There are 13 residues in the CDR3. After removal of 0 bases from V and 15 bases from J, the junction contained 5 bases not matched to a gene. CDR3: CASSQDLDRNLHF. The CDR3 region has the DNA TGCGCCAGCAGCCAAGATCTGGACAGGAACCTCCACTTT.

The chain uses TRBV24-1 and TRBJ2-3; 13 bases map to TRBD2. V trimming: 4 bases; J trimming: 6 bases; junction bases outside the gene matches: 9. The CDR3 consists of 17 residues. Germline assignment: CDR1 KGHDR and CDR2 SFDVKD. The CDR3 nucleotides are TGTGCCACCAGTGACGCCGGACTAGCGGGGGTCGGCGATACGCAGTATTTT. Amino acid sequence: CATSDAGLAGVGDTQYF.

The chain couples TRBV5-6 to TRBJ1-1; possibly TRBD1 for D (5 bases). The V and J ends lost 5 bases and 4 bases respectively, with 15 bases between them. This CDR3 has 14 amino acids. The germline CDR1 and CDR2 sequences are SGHDT and YYEEEE. CDR3 bases: TGTGCCAGCAGAGTCGGGGGAAGGGGCACTGAAGCTTTCTTT. This translates into CASRVGGRGTEAFF.

This chain uses TRBV7-9 with TRBJ1-6, with 11 bases matching TRBD1. CDR3 length equals 19 residues. The V gene end was trimmed by 7 bases and the J gene end by 0 bases; junction bases not matched to a gene: 11. The germline V gene has CDR1 SEHNR and CDR2 FQNEAQ (reference sequence). The CDR3 sequence is CASTISGTGGSSYNSPLHF. CDR3 DNA sequence: TGTGCCAGCACCATCTCCGGGACAGGGGGGAGCTCCTATAATTCACCCCTCCACTTT.

The chain is built from TRBV30 and TRBJ2-3; a weak D match, TRBD2 (6 bases). Trimming cost V 3 bases and J 8 bases, with 21 bases left between them. In germline, CDR1 is GTSNPN, CDR2 SVGIG (reference sequence). CDR3 length: 15 amino acids. The CDR3 spells CAWRTPGRLTVTQYF. The CDR3 nucleotides read TGTGCCTGGAGAACCCCAGGGAGGCTAACGGTTACGCAGTATTTT.

V gene TRBV5-1 combines with J gene TRBJ2-1, with 7 bases identical to TRBD1. The V gene end was trimmed by 3 bases and the J gene end by 8 bases; junction bases not matched to a gene: 2. CDR3 length: 12 residues. CDR1 is SGHRS, CDR2 YFSETQ, per germline. CDR3 in DNA: TGCGCCAGCAGCTGGACAGGCGATGAGCAGTTCTTC. Amino acid sequence: CASSWTGDEQFF.